One sample yielded the 32 T cell receptor beta chains listed below, sequenced in a study of immune cell composition in non-small cell lung cancer. Normal lung sampling was at least 3 cm from the tumour, as distant as possible. Here immunoSEQ multiplex PCR was the method, and the copy in TCRdb shows in-frame clones only, minus some. The table lists about 1,800 clones, 60% to 75% of them singletons. Material for sequencing was non-adjacent lung tissue. These receptors were taken from a human donor with non-small cell lung cancer.

This clone was recorded once. CDR3 sequence (DNA): TGCGCCAGCAGCTTACCCGAGGTAGCGGGGCCCACAGATACGCAGTATTTT. This translates into CASSLPEVAGPTDTQYF. The rearrangement links TRBV5-1 to TRBJ2-3; the match to TRBD2 covers 8 bases. The CDR3 is 17 residues long. Germline V CDR1 and CDR2: SGHRS, YFSETQ. After removal of 2 bases from V and 2 bases from J, the junction contained 10 bases not matched to a gene.

This clone has only a few counts. The gene calls are TRBV7-2 and TRBJ1-3; D remains unclear. Germline-derived CDR1 and CDR2 are SGHTA and FQGNSA. The CDR3 length is 14 residues. V was cut by 1 base and J by 0 bases, with 4 bases left in between. The CDR3 here is CASSLGPSGNTIYF. The CDR3, as DNA: TGTGCCAGCAGCTTAGGGCCCTCTGGAAACACCATATATTTT.

This sequence joins TRBV6-5 and TRBJ2-6; D might be TRBD1 (5 bases). Germline values: CDR1 MNHEY, CDR2 SVGAGI. The CDR3 length is 14 residues. V lost 6 bases and J lost 13, with 19 bases in between. The CDR3 region has the DNA TGTGCCAGCAGCCCCCCCAGGGCCGATTGGGTCCTGACTTTC. It specifies CASSPPRADWVLTF.

This clone was picked up one time. V and J are TRBV5-6 and TRBJ2-5; perhaps TRBD2 as D (7 bases). Germline CDR1 is SGHDT and CDR2 is YYEEEE. V lost 0 bases and J lost 5, with 20 bases in between. CDR3 length: 17 residues. DNA for the CDR3: TGTGCCAGCAGCTTGGCCTGGGCGGGGGCTATTGAGGAGACCCAGTACTTC. It specifies CASSLAWAGAIEETQYF.

The rearrangement joins TRBV19 to TRBJ2-7; 8 nucleotides agree with TRBD2. J lost 3 bases, V lost 6 bases, and 13 bases had no gene match. Germline CDR1 LNHDA, CDR2 SQIVND (reference sequence). The CDR3 is 16 amino acids. The CDR3 loop is CASSIQFSAGGYEQYF. The CDR3 DNA sequence: TGTGCCAGTAGCATTCAATTCTCGGCGGGGGGCTACGAGCAGTACTTC. Looking up the rest from reference TRBV19 and TRBJ2-7 gives the full variable domain: DGGITQSPKYLFRKEGQNVTLSCEQNLNHDAMYWYRQDPGQGLRLIYYSQIVNDFQKGDIAEGYSVSREKKESFPLTVTSAQKNPTAFYLCASSIQFSAGGYEQYFGPGTRLTVT.

By share of the sample, this clone is large (0.1 to 1%). For the CDR3, the DNA is TGTGCCAGCAGCTTAAATAGCCCTGGGGCAGGCAGTGCGAATTCACCCCTCCACTTT. Its translation: CASSLNSPGAGSANSPLHF. The genes are TRBV7-8 and TRBJ1-6; D possibly corresponds to TRBD1 (5 bases). CDR1 is SGHVS and CDR2 is FQNEAQ in the germline V gene. The CDR3 sequence is 19 residues long. V shed 2 bases and J shed 7 bases, with 24 bases lying between them.

CDR3 sequence: CASSRGRRGGSEAFF. CDR3 DNA: TGTGCCAGCTCCCGGGGAAGGCGGGGAGGCTCTGAAGCTTTCTTT. This chain links TRBV6-5 with TRBJ1-1, with unresolved D. Per the germline V gene, CDR1 is MNHEY and CDR2 is SVGAGI. The CDR3 is made up of 15 amino acids. Trimming cost V 8 bases and J 6 bases, with 22 bases left between them.

This chain links TRBV6-1 with TRBJ2-7, with 9 bases that match TRBD2. Germline-derived CDR1 and CDR2 are MNHNS and SASEGT. This CDR3 is built from 15 residues. V shed 6 bases and J 0 bases; nucleotides not matched to a gene: 6. CDR3: CASSYSGGVSYEQYF. For the CDR3, the DNA is TGTGCCAGCAGCTATAGCGGGGGAGTCTCCTACGAGCAGTACTTC.

CDR3 sequence: CASSQAWTGGLETQYF. As DNA, the CDR3 is TGTGCCAGCAGCCAAGCCTGGACAGGGGGCTTGGAGACCCAGTACTTC. The J gene is TRBJ2-5, the V gene TRBV4-2, with 11 bases fitting TRBD1. J was trimmed by 5 bases and V by 1 base; bases with no gene match: 6. The CDR3 is made up of 16 amino acids. Germline CDR1 is LGHNA and CDR2 is YNFKEQ.

This clone was counted only a few times. The J gene is TRBJ1-2, the V gene TRBV7-2; unclear D gene. The CDR3 has 13 residues. CDR1 SGHTA and CDR2 FQGNSA come from the germline V gene. Trimming pared 3 bases from V and 8 bases from J, leaving 13 bases between. The CDR3 DNA reads as TGTGCCAGCAGCTTCGATGGCCAGATGGGCTACACCTTC. Protein: CASSFDGQMGYTF. The full variable domain, with the rest looked up from reference TRBV7-2 and TRBJ1-2, is GAGVSQSPSNKVTEKGKDVELRCDPISGHTALYWYRQSLGQGLEFLIYFQGNSAPDKSGLPSDRFSAERTGGSVSTLTIQRTQQEDSAVYLCASSFDGQMGYTFGSGTRLTVV.

This rearrangement joins TRBV4-2 to TRBJ1-5; tentatively, D is TRBD1 (5 bases). V was shortened by 0 bases and J by 3 bases, with 15 bases between the two germline ends. The CDR3 contains 17 residues. Germline loops: CDR1 LGHNA, CDR2 YNFKEQ. The chain's CDR3 is CASSQDGAGGPNQPQHF. CDR3 coding DNA: TGTGCCAGCAGCCAAGATGGGGCGGGGGGTCCCAATCAGCCCCAGCATTTT.

The chain has TRBV4-3 and TRBJ2-1, with D uncertain. The CDR3 spans 15 residues. Germline lookup yields CDR1 LGHNA and CDR2 YSLEER. V lost 0 bases, J lost 4 bases, and 10 bases lay in between. CDR3 protein: CASSQDFTFYNEQFF. The CDR3, as DNA: TGCGCCAGCAGCCAAGATTTCACTTTTTACAATGAGCAGTTCTTC.

This clone was seen just once. The gene calls are TRBV27 and TRBJ1-2; 7 nucleotides align to TRBD1. V shed 5 bases and J 5 bases; nucleotides not matched to a gene: 8. Germline V gene lookup returns CDR1 MNHEY and CDR2 SMNVEV (reference sequence). The CDR3 runs to 14 residues. CDR3 region: CASSGTGTEYGYTF. In DNA, the CDR3 is TGTGCCAGCAGTGGAACCGGGACAGAATATGGCTACACCTTC.

This chain uses TRBV11-2 with TRBJ2-1; TRBD1 matches 8 bases. The V and J ends lost 5 bases and 8 bases, in that order; junction bases with no gene match: 11. The length of the CDR3 is 15 residues. Germline CDR1 is SGHAT and CDR2 is FQNNGV. The CDR3 protein is CASSRRQGSWDEQFF. CDR3 bases: TGTGCCAGCAGCCGAAGACAGGGGAGCTGGGATGAGCAGTTCTTC.

This clone was counted only a few times. This CDR3 is CASSGDHRNPSGELFF. The DNA of the CDR3 is TGCGCCAGCAGTGGAGACCACAGGAACCCGTCCGGGGAGCTGTTTTTT. The chain carries TRBV10-1 and TRBJ2-2; TRBD1 is a possible D gene (5 bases). From germline, CDR1 is WNHNN and CDR2 SYGVQD (reference sequence). Trimming shortened V by 4 bases and J by 6 bases, and 18 bases separated the two germline ends. The CDR3 covers 16 residues.

V and J are TRBV5-1 and TRBJ2-1, with TRBD2 identical over 12 bases. V lost 4 bases and J lost 3; bases outside the gene matches: 5. Germline V gene sequence: CDR1 SGHRS, CDR2 YFSETQ. This CDR3 contains 16 residues. CDR3: CASSLASGGDYNEQFF. CDR3 in DNA: TGCGCCAGCAGCCTAGCTAGCGGGGGGGACTACAATGAGCAGTTCTTC.

The chain recombines TRBV9 with TRBJ2-7; possibly TRBD1 for D (5 bases). The CDR3 is 14 amino acids. From germline, CDR1 is SGDLS and CDR2 YYNGEE. V dropped 0 bases and J dropped 5 bases, with 12 bases sitting between them. This CDR3 is CASSVGAGWDEQYF. CDR3 DNA sequence: TGTGCCAGCAGCGTAGGGGCAGGGTGGGACGAGCAGTACTTC.

CDR3 nucleotide sequence: TGTGCCAGCAGCTCCGGGGGGCCAGCTGCCGGGGAGCTGTTTTTT. It translates to CASSSGGPAAGELFF. The chain combines TRBV7-3 with TRBJ2-2; maybe TRBD2 (7 bases). The CDR3 runs 15 residues. V lost 4 bases and J lost 6, with 15 bases in between. Germline lookup yields CDR1 SGHTA and CDR2 FQGTGA.

The chain recombines TRBV5-1 with TRBJ2-5; D is unclear. The V end was cut by 0 bases, the J end by 1 base, with 7 bases between. Germline CDR1 reads SGHRS; CDR2 reads YFSETQ. The CDR3 length is 14 residues. The CDR3 nucleotides are TGCGCCAGCAGCTTGGGGTACAGCCAAGAGACCCAGTACTTC. Amino acid sequence: CASSLGYSQETQYF.

The V and J genes are TRBV6-6 and TRBJ1-1; D possibly corresponds to TRBD1 (6 bases). The CDR3 is 15 residues long. In germline, CDR1 is MNHNY, CDR2 SVGAGI (reference sequence). The V gene lost 6 bases and the J gene lost 8 bases, with 22 bases spanning the gap. The CDR3 nucleotides read TGTGCCAGCAGATACAGGAACACTCCAGGGGACGAAGCTTTCTTT. This gives the protein CASRYRNTPGDEAFF.

This clone has only one observation. CDR3 residues: CASSLQGEDTQYF. The CDR3 bases are TGTGCCAGCAGTTTGCAGGGCGAAGATACGCAGTATTTT. The chain uses TRBV27 and TRBJ2-3; tentative D call: TRBD1 (5 bases). Germline CDR1 and CDR2: MNHEY and SMNVEV (reference sequence). V gave up 3 bases and J gave up 5 bases, with 9 bases separating them. The CDR3 runs 13 residues.

The chain carries TRBV15 and TRBJ1-6; 9 bases agree with TRBD1. The CDR3 has 15 residues. The trim removed 5 bases at V and 9 bases at J, leaving 8 bases unmatched. The V gene's germline CDR1 is LNHNV and CDR2 YYDKDF (reference sequence). CDR3 coding DNA: TGTGCCACCAGCGGTGGGGACAGGGATTTTTCACCCCTCCACTTT. This codes for CATSGGDRDFSPLHF.

This clone was observed once. CDR3 DNA sequence: TGTGCCAGCAGTCCGGTTTTCGGACTAGTCCGAGAGACCCAGTACTTC. Residues: CASSPVFGLVRETQYF. The rearrangement links TRBV27 to TRBJ2-5, with 7 nucleotides matching TRBD2. Germline assignment: CDR1 MNHEY and CDR2 SMNVEV (reference sequence). Trimming at V came to 5 bases and at J to 4 bases, leaving 13 bases not matched to a gene. The CDR3 has 16 amino acids.

CDR3 loop: CASSRRGSGENEQFF. CDR3 sequence (DNA): TGTGCCAGCAGCAGAAGAGGTAGCGGGGAAAATGAGCAGTTCTTC. The chain is built from TRBV7-2 and TRBJ2-1; 8 bases are shared with TRBD2. This CDR3 region has 15 residues. V shed 5 bases and J 7 bases; nucleotides not matched to a gene: 10. CDR1 SGHTA and CDR2 FQGNSA come from the germline V gene.

This clone was recorded once. The chain combines TRBV4-3 with TRBJ2-7; no clear D gene. Between the trimmed V and J ends, which lost 4 bases and 2 bases, there was a span of 15 bases. Germline loops: CDR1 LGHNA, CDR2 YSLEER. The CDR3 runs to 15 residues. The CDR3 DNA is TGCGCCAGCAGCCCCCCAATGGGCGATCCCTACGAGCAGTACTTC. This encodes CASSPPMGDPYEQYF.

The chain has TRBV10-3 and TRBJ2-5; TRBD1 matches at 8 bases. The germline V gene has CDR1 ENHRY and CDR2 SYGVKD. J gave up 5 bases and V 11 bases, and 10 bases lay outside the gene matches. This CDR3 is 13 amino acids long. The CDR3 sequence: CAVNNRGVETQYF. In DNA, the CDR3 is TGTGCCGTGAACAACAGGGGGGTCGAGACCCAGTACTTC.

This clone turned up a few times. The chain combines TRBV27 with TRBJ2-5, with 8 bases lining up with TRBD1. From germline, CDR1 is MNHEY and CDR2 SMNVEV (reference sequence). V shed 7 bases, J shed 2 bases, and the junction held 9 bases outside the gene matches. The CDR3 extends over 15 amino acids. CDR3 sequence reads: CASNQAGTGQETQYF. The DNA for the CDR3 is TGTGCCAGCAACCAGGCCGGGACAGGACAAGAGACCCAGTACTTC.

The V call is TRBV27, the J call TRBJ2-1; D may be TRBD1 (6 bases). The germline V gene has CDR1 MNHEY and CDR2 SMNVEV (reference sequence). Trimming left V 5 bases short and J 0 bases short, with 14 bases between. This CDR3 region has 16 residues. CDR3 sequence reads: CASSIQGPSSYNEQFF. The CDR3 coding sequence is TGTGCCAGCAGTATACAGGGCCCCTCCTCCTACAATGAGCAGTTCTTC.

The chain employs TRBV7-8 and TRBJ2-7; D is possibly TRBD2 (5 bases). CDR3 size: 14 residues. V lost 4 bases, J lost 4 bases, and 14 bases lay in between. Germline V gene lookup returns CDR1 SGHVS and CDR2 FQNEAQ. The CDR3 DNA follows: TGTGCCAGCAGCTCGGACTTTCTATCATACGAGCAGTACTTC. This gives the protein CASSSDFLSYEQYF.

V is TRBV18 and J is TRBJ2-5, with 12 bases matching TRBD1. Trimming took 0 bases from V and 5 from J; bases not matched to a gene: 7. CDR1 is KGHSH, CDR2 LQKENI, per germline. This CDR3 is built from 17 residues. CDR3: CASSPPRDRGHFETQYF. Here the CDR3 DNA reads TGTGCCAGCTCACCACCGAGGGACAGGGGGCATTTTGAGACCCAGTACTTC.

The chain employs TRBV30 and TRBJ2-1, with a possible D match to TRBD1 (6 bases). V gave up 0 bases and J gave up 1 base, with 13 bases separating them. The germline CDR1 and CDR2 sequences are GTSNPN and SVGIG (reference sequence). This CDR3 contains 16 residues. CDR3 sequence (DNA): TGTGCCTGGAGTGTTTTGGGGGCTCGGTCCTACAATGAGCAGTTCTTC. This codes for CAWSVLGARSYNEQFF.

In its sample, this clone was seen a few times. The chain uses TRBV6-5 and TRBJ1-1; 7 nucleotides match TRBD1. The CDR3 has 13 residues. With V trimmed by 6 bases and J by 1 base, 2 bases remained unmatched. Germline-derived CDR1 and CDR2 are MNHEY and SVGAGI. The CDR3 is CASRGTANTEAFF. In DNA form, the CDR3 reads TGTGCCAGCAGAGGGACAGCGAACACTGAAGCTTTCTTT.